This entry lists 11 T cell receptor beta chains sequenced from one sample in a study of T-cell memory formation after mild COVID-19. TCRdb called the 5' RACE reads again in MiXCR, with one record for every CDR3 protein. The sample records 55,000 to 75,000 distinct CDR3 sequences, roughly 26% being singletons. Sequencing input: PBMCs or a T cell subset sorted from them (not recorded which). The receptor set was obtained from a man younger than 30 who had mild COVID-19 (a few samples of this study predate the infection). Cell type and time point are not known.

This rearrangement joins TRBV7-2 to TRBJ1-2; 9 positions agree with TRBD1. The CDR3 runs to 16 residues. Germline V lookup: CDR1 SGHTA, CDR2 FQGNSA. The junction had 12 bases not matched to a gene; V was cut back by 5 bases and J by 5 bases. The CDR3 sequence: CASSPAGTGKRYGYTF. CDR3 in DNA: TGTGCCAGCAGCCCAGCCGGGACAGGGAAGAGGTATGGCTACACCTTC.

This clonotype was seen more than once but under ten times. The chain combines TRBV4-3 with TRBJ2-1, with 12 bases matching TRBD2. This CDR3 is built from 16 residues. From germline, CDR1 is LGHNA and CDR2 YSLEER. The V and J ends lost 0 bases and 7 bases, in that order; junction bases with no gene match: 4. CDR3 nucleotides: TGCGCCAGCAGCCAAGATATCCTAGCGGGGGGGAATGAGCAGTTCTTC. Amino acid sequence: CASSQDILAGGNEQFF.

V is TRBV6-2 or TRBV6-3 and J is TRBJ1-1; no firm D call. The germline V and J ends were trimmed by 2 bases and 6 bases, with 10 bases remaining between them. The CDR3 contains 13 residues. The V gene's germline CDR1 is MNHEY and CDR2 SVGEGT. The CDR3 is CASSYRGISEAFF. The DNA for the CDR3 is TGTGCCAGCAGTTACAGAGGGATCTCTGAAGCTTTCTTT.

The chain carries TRBV6-5 and TRBJ2-1; D remains unclear. The germline V gene encodes CDR1 MNHEY and CDR2 SVGAGI. Between the trimmed V and J ends, which lost 0 bases and 7 bases, there was a span of 10 bases. This CDR3 contains 14 residues. The CDR3 spells CASSYSRTFNEQFF. The CDR3 nucleotides read TGTGCCAGCAGTTACTCGAGGACCTTTAATGAGCAGTTCTTC.

The rearrangement links TRBV27 to TRBJ1-2; unclear D gene. The germline V gene has CDR1 MNHEY and CDR2 SMNVEV (reference sequence). The germline V and J ends were trimmed by 4 bases and 8 bases, with 14 bases remaining between them. This CDR3 is built from 13 residues. DNA of the CDR3: TGTGCCAGCAGTTACCACCCCCTCTCCGGCTACACCTTC. Translating gives CASSYHPLSGYTF.

The V gene is TRBV5-6, the J gene TRBJ2-1; 8 bases match TRBD2. CDR3 length: 15 residues. Looked up from germline, CDR1 is SGHDT and CDR2 is YYEEEE. V dropped 7 bases and J dropped 4; count of bases not matched to a gene: 10. The CDR3 DNA follows: TGTGCCAGCTTCATACGACTAGCGCCTTACAATGAGCAGTTCTTC. Protein product: CASFIRLAPYNEQFF.

The gene calls are TRBV29-1 and TRBJ1-2; tentatively, D is TRBD1 (5 bases). CDR1 SQVTM and CDR2 ANQGSEA come from the germline V gene. This CDR3 spans 12 amino acids. Deletions cut 7 bases from V and 7 bases from J, with 16 bases between. The CDR3 spells CSGGASTIGYTF. The CDR3 bases are TGCAGCGGAGGGGCCTCCACTATTGGCTACACCTTC. Looking up the rest from reference TRBV29-1 and TRBJ1-2 gives the full variable domain: SAVISQKPSRDICQRGTSLTIQCQVDSQVTMMFWYRQQPGQSLTLIATANQGSEATYESGFVIDKFPISRPNLTFSTLTVSNMSPEDSSIYLCSGGASTIGYTFGSGTRLTVV.

The chain is built from TRBV5-6 and TRBJ2-1; D possibly corresponds to TRBD1 (5 bases). The germline V and J ends were trimmed by 3 bases and 10 bases, with 14 bases remaining between them. This CDR3 is 13 amino acids long. Germline V lookup: CDR1 SGHDT, CDR2 YYEEEE. CDR3 loop: CASSSWGAEEQFF. In nucleotides, the CDR3 is TGTGCCAGCAGCTCCTGGGGCGCCGAAGAGCAGTTCTTC.

CDR3 protein: CASYDSQGLGKTQYF. The CDR3 coding sequence is TGTGCCAGCTACGACTCGCAGGGACTAGGAAAGACCCAGTACTTC. This chain links TRBV27 with TRBJ2-5; 8 bases agree with TRBD2. The germline gives CDR1 MNHEY, CDR2 SMNVEV (reference sequence). The CDR3 is 15 amino acids. The J segment lost 6 bases and the V segment lost 8 bases, leaving 14 bases of the junction unmatched.

This clonotype was found once. The gene calls are TRBV9 and TRBJ2-1; D is unclear. This CDR3 has 14 amino acids. Looked up from germline, CDR1 is SGDLS and CDR2 is YYNGEE. V dropped 0 bases and J dropped 8 bases, with 12 bases sitting between them. The CDR3 DNA sequence: TGTGCCAGCAGCGTAGCTGGAGATGGCGATGAGCAGTTCTTC. This translates into CASSVAGDGDEQFF.

The chain is built from TRBV20-1 and TRBJ2-5, with 7 bases identical to TRBD2. Germline CDR1 reads DFQATT; CDR2 reads SNEGSKA (reference sequence). The CDR3 has 13 residues. V dropped 0 bases and J dropped 13; count of bases not matched to a gene: 11. The CDR3 is CSARDWDSGWLYF. CDR3 DNA sequence: TGCAGTGCTAGAGATTGGGATAGCGGGTGGCTGTACTTC.